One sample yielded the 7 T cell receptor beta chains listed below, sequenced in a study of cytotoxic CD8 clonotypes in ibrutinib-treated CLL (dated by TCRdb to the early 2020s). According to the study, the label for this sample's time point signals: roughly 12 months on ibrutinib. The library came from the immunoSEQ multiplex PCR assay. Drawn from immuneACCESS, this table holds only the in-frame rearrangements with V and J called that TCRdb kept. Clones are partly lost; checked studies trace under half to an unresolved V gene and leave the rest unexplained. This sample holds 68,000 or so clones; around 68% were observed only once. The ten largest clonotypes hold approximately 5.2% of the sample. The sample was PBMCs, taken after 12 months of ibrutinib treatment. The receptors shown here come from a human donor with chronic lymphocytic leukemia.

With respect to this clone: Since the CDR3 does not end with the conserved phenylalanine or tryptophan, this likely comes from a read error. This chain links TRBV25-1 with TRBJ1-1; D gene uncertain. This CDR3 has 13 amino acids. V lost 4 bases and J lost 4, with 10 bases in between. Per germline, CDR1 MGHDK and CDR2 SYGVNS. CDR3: CASSARSLTEAFL. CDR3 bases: TGTGCCAGCAGTGCCCGTAGCCTCACTGAAGCTTTCCTT.

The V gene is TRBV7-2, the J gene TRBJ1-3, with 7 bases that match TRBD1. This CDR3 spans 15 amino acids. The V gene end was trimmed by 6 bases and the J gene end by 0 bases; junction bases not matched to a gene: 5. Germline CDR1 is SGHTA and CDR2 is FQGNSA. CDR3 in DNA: TGTGCCAGCAGTCGACAGGGCTTCTCTGGAAACACCATATATTTT. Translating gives CASSRQGFSGNTIYF.

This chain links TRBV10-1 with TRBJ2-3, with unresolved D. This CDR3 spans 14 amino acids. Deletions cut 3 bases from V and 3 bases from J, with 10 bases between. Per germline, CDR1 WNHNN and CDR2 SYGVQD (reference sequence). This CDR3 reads CASSDVATTDTQYF. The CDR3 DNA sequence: TGCGCCAGCAGTGATGTGGCTACAACAGATACGCAGTATTTT.

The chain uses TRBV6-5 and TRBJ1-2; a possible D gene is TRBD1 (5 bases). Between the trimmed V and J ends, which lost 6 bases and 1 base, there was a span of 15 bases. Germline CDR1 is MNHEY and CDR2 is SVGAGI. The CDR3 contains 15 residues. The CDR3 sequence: CASRGMKQVNYGYTF. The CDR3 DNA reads TGTGCCAGCAGGGGTATGAAACAGGTTAACTATGGCTACACCTTC.

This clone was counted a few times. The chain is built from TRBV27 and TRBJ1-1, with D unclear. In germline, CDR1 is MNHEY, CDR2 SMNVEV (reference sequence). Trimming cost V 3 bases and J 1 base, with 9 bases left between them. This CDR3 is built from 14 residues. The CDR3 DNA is TGTGCCAGCAGTTTTCGCCGTGGGAACACTGAAGCTTTCTTT. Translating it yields CASSFRRGNTEAFF.

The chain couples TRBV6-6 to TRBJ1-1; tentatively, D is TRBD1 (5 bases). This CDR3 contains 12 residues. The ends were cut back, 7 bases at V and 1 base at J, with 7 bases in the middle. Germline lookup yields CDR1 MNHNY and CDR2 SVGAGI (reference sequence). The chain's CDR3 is CASTTGNTEAFF. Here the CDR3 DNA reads TGTGCCAGCACCACAGGGAACACTGAAGCTTTCTTT.

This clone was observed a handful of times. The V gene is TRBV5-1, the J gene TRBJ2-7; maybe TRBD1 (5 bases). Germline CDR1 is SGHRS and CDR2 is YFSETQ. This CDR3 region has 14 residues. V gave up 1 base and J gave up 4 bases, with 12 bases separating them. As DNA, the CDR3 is TGCGCCAGCAGCTTGTTTAGGTCAGGGTACGAGCAGTACTTC. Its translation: CASSLFRSGYEQYF.